What follows are 18 T cell receptor beta chains derived from one specimen sequenced in a study of T cells in Graves' hyperthyroidism and ophthalmopathy. The investigators amplified TCR beta CDR3 regions from RNA transcripts. In the first-round RT-PCR of the TCR CDR3, the HTBI primer set was used. Using its own MiXCR run on the multiplex PCR reads, TCRdb lists one record per CDR3 protein. This table has about 700,000 distinct CDR3 sequences, around 13% appearing once. The sample was blood. The source of these receptors is a woman between 18 and 29 years old with Graves' hyperthyroidism.

This clonotype was counted at least ten times. The chain carries TRBV10-3 and TRBJ2-3, with TRBD2 identical over 12 bases. Germline CDR1 is ENHRY and CDR2 is SYGVKD. This CDR3 has 18 amino acids. V was clipped by 0 bases and J by 5 bases; unmatched bases: 9. The CDR3 DNA reads as TGTGCCATCAGTGAGTCCGGGCTAGCGGGAGGGCCGGGAGATACGCAGTATTTT. It specifies CAISESGLAGGPGDTQYF.

This clonotype was detected ten times or more. The chain carries TRBV10-3 and TRBJ1-1, with D possibly matching TRBD1 (6 bases). The V gene's germline CDR1 is ENHRY and CDR2 SYGVKD. The CDR3 sequence is 15 residues long. V dropped 2 bases and J dropped 5 bases, with 15 bases sitting between them. The CDR3 spells CAISEAGARRTEAFF. Written as DNA, the CDR3 is TGTGCCATCAGTGAGGCGGGGGCGAGGAGAACTGAAGCTTTCTTT.

This clonotype showed up many times. The chain links TRBV5-5 to TRBJ1-2; D call uncertain. CDR3 length: 14 amino acids. The V end was cut by 3 bases, the J end by 4 bases, with 13 bases between. Germline lookup yields CDR1 SGHKS and CDR2 YYEKEE (reference sequence). This chain's CDR3 is CASSYILNTYGYTF. Here the CDR3 DNA reads TGTGCCAGCAGCTATATACTAAACACCTATGGCTACACCTTC.

The V and J genes are TRBV29-1 and TRBJ2-2; a weak D match, TRBD1 (5 bases). The CDR3 spans 13 residues. CDR1 SQVTM and CDR2 ANQGSEA come from the germline V gene. Trimming stripped 3 bases from V and 4 bases from J, with 9 bases between. CDR3 coding DNA: TGCAGCGTTGATTTAAGGGGCACCGGGGAGCTGTTTTTT. It encodes CSVDLRGTGELFF.

This clonotype was recorded many times. The rearrangement links TRBV3-1 to TRBJ2-7, with D possibly matching TRBD2 (5 bases). The germline V gene encodes CDR1 LGHDT and CDR2 YNNKEL (reference sequence). V dropped 1 base and J dropped 2 bases, with 12 bases sitting between them. The CDR3 is 15 amino acids. CDR3 DNA sequence: TGTGCCAGCAGCCAAGCGGCCGGGGTCACCTACGAGCAGTACTTC. Translating it yields CASSQAAGVTYEQYF.

The chain couples TRBV6-1 to TRBJ2-1; D is possibly TRBD2 (6 bases). The CDR3 has 13 residues. CDR1 and CDR2 from the germline V gene are MNHNS and SASEGT. V was pared by 4 bases and J by 9 bases, with 13 bases between. CDR3 sequence: CASSGAGRSEQFF. The CDR3 coding sequence is TGTGCCAGCAGTGGAGCGGGTCGAAGTGAGCAGTTCTTC.

This clonotype was counted between two and nine times. The chain carries TRBV12-3 or TRBV12-4 and TRBJ2-1; 7 bases map to TRBD2. V trimming: 2 bases; J trimming: 7 bases; junction bases outside the gene matches: 2. There are 13 residues in the CDR3. The CDR3 reads CASSLRGENEQFF. CDR3 nucleotides: TGTGCCAGCAGTTTACGGGGGGAGAATGAGCAGTTCTTC.

This rearrangement joins TRBV6-4 to TRBJ1-4; D is possibly TRBD1 (6 bases). Germline V CDR1 and CDR2: MRHNA, SNTAGT. V lost 2 bases and J lost 8, with 18 bases in between. CDR3 length: 16 amino acids. CDR3 loop: CASSDPQGNSMEKLFF. The CDR3 DNA follows: TGTGCCAGCAGTGACCCTCAGGGGAACTCAATGGAAAAACTGTTTTTT.

This clonotype has more than one count but fewer than ten. The V and J genes are TRBV18 and TRBJ1-1, with TRBD1 as a possible D gene (5 bases). The V gene's germline CDR1 is KGHSH and CDR2 LQKENI. V was pared by 1 base and J by 1 base, with 7 bases between. The CDR3 loop spans 14 amino acids. The CDR3 is CASSPLGQNTEAFF. As DNA, the CDR3 is TGTGCCAGCTCACCACTCGGACAGAACACTGAAGCTTTCTTT.

This clonotype was observed many times. This chain links TRBV18 with TRBJ2-7; no firm D call. The CDR3 has 15 residues. Germline V CDR1 and CDR2: KGHSH, LQKENI. Trimming left V 0 bases short and J 3 bases short, with 12 bases between. CDR3 sequence (DNA): TGTGCCAGCTCACCACCGTTGAGTGGCCTCTACGAGCAGTACTTC. It translates to CASSPPLSGLYEQYF.

This chain connects TRBV30 to TRBJ1-2; D possibly corresponds to TRBD1 (6 bases). The CDR3 extends over 15 amino acids. V lost 3 bases and J 3 bases, leaving 17 bases between the germline ends. Germline CDR1 reads GTSNPN; CDR2 reads SVGIG (reference sequence). The CDR3, as DNA: TGTGCCTGGAGAGACCCAGACAGGAGGGACTATGGCTACACCTTC. Translation gives CAWRDPDRRDYGYTF.

This clonotype was seen only a few times. This sequence joins TRBV7-9 and TRBJ2-2, with TRBD2 as a possible D gene (6 bases). Germline V lookup: CDR1 SEHNR, CDR2 FQNEAQ (reference sequence). Trimming shortened V by 4 bases and J by 0 bases, and 12 bases separated the two germline ends. CDR3 length: 16 residues. The CDR3 DNA reads TGTGCCAGCAGCTCACCGGGGGATCCGAACACCGGGGAGCTGTTTTTT. Its protein is CASSSPGDPNTGELFF.

The chain joins TRBV5-1 to TRBJ2-5; TRBD2 matches at 7 bases. Per the germline V gene, CDR1 is SGHRS and CDR2 is YFSETQ. The CDR3 is 14 residues long. The V segment lost 2 bases and the J segment 0 bases; nucleotides outside the gene matches: 1. This CDR3 is CASSFTSDQETQYF. As DNA, the CDR3 is TGCGCCAGCAGCTTCACTAGCGACCAAGAGACCCAGTACTTC.

This clonotype has ten or more counts. This chain connects TRBV13 to TRBJ2-5, with TRBD2 identical over 12 bases. The CDR3 length is 16 residues. CDR1 and CDR2 (germline): PRHDT, FYEKMQ (reference sequence). Trimming cost V 4 bases and J 5 bases; bases outside gene matches: 8. The chain's CDR3 is CASSSRLAGEEETQYF. In DNA, the CDR3 is TGTGCCAGCAGCTCCCGACTAGCGGGAGAGGAGGAGACCCAGTACTTC.

Many counts were recorded for this clonotype. This chain connects TRBV18 to TRBJ2-5; D assignment may be TRBD1 or TRBD2 (6 bases each). Germline CDR1 is KGHSH and CDR2 is LQKENI. V lost 4 bases, J lost 1 base, and 16 bases lay in between. The length of the CDR3 is 16 residues. The CDR3 nucleotides read TGTGCCAGCTCACGCGGGACCTTAGGGGGCCAAGAGACCCAGTACTTC. It translates to CASSRGTLGGQETQYF.

This clonotype was observed many times. The chain employs TRBV12-3 or TRBV12-4 and TRBJ1-1, with D unclear. Trimming took off 3 bases at V and 7 bases at J, with 9 bases between the two ends. This CDR3 has 12 amino acids. The CDR3 loop is CASSLGQDEAFF. Here the CDR3 DNA reads TGTGCCAGCAGTTTGGGCCAGGATGAAGCTTTCTTT.

The chain's CDR3 is CASRLDRAGQPQHF. The CDR3, as DNA: TGTGCCAGCAGACTAGACAGGGCTGGGCAGCCCCAGCATTTT. This chain links TRBV28 with TRBJ1-5, with 7 bases matching TRBD1. CDR1 and CDR2 from the germline V gene are MDHEN and SYDVKM. The CDR3 has 14 residues. V trimming: 6 bases; J trimming: 7 bases; junction bases outside the gene matches: 9. Using reference TRBV28 and TRBJ1-5 for the parts outside the CDR3, the full variable domain is DVKVTQSSRYLVKRTGEKVFLECVQDMDHENMFWYRQDPGLGLRLIYFSYDVKMKEKGDIPEGYSVSREKKERFSLILESASTNQTSMYLCASRLDRAGQPQHFGDGTRLSIL.

The rearrangement uses TRBV7-8 and TRBJ2-7, with 7 bases identical to TRBD2. V was clipped by 5 bases and J by 3 bases; unmatched bases: 10. There are 15 residues in the CDR3. The germline CDR1 and CDR2 sequences are SGHVS and FQNEAQ. CDR3 in DNA: TGTGCCAGCAGCGATCGACTAGCCGCGAACTACGAGCAGTACTTC. Its translation is CASSDRLAANYEQYF.